This is a list of T cell receptor beta chains from one sample in a study of metastatic and nonmetastatic thyroid tumors. MiXCR was used by TCRdb to re-call the PCR reads. The data contain some 64,000 clones, about 4% of them singletons. Sequencing was carried out using blood. These TCRs come from a female donor with papillary thyroid cancer or a benign thyroid nodule (not recorded which). Some clones in this sample may be carry-over from other donors' samples. Both conserved end residues are part of each CDR3. D genes are given only for firm matches. Clone sizes are given selectively: once, few, many, or a class where the clone is expanded.

V gene	clone size	J gene	D gene	CDR3 protein	CDR3 DNA
TRBV19	many	TRBJ2-5	.	CASSIQSGRQTQYF	TGTGCCAGTAGTATTCAAAGTGGGCGGCAGACCCAGTACTTC
TRBV6-1	many	TRBJ2-2	.	CASTWRGLAAGELFF	TGTGCCAGCACCTGGAGAGGGTTGGCAGCCGGGGAGCTGTTTTTT
TRBV9	many	TRBJ2-3	TRBD2	CASSVTSGGLTDTQYF	TGTGCCAGCAGCGTGACTAGCGGAGGACTCACAGATACGCAGTATTTT
TRBV20-1	many	TRBJ1-3	TRBD1	CSANLNRGFYGNTIYF	TGCAGTGCCAATCTCAACAGGGGGTTCTACGGAAACACCATATATTTT
TRBV6-5	.	TRBJ1-2	.	CASSYRAGTYGYTF	TGTGCCAGCAGTTATCGGGCAGGGACATATGGCTACACCTTC
TRBV4-1	few	TRBJ1-1	.	CASSPQQRGTEAFF	TGCGCCAGCAGCCCGCAACAAAGGGGAACTGAAGCTTTCTTT
TRBV5-1	.	TRBJ2-1	.	CASSLVQGEGQSEQSF	TGCGCCAGCAGCTTGGTACAGGGCGAGGGTCAGTCGGAGCAGTCCTTC
TRBV18	.	TRBJ2-7	.	CASSTRTGGVYEQYF	TGTGCCAGCTCAACACGGACGGGCGGGGTTTACGAGCAGTACTTC
TRBV6-1	few	TRBJ2-3	TRBD2	CASRSPGLANTQYF	TGTGCCAGCAGGTCTCCGGGACTAGCCAATACGCAGTATTTT
TRBV15	many	TRBJ2-7	.	CATSRGLQGYEQYF	TGTGCCACCAGCAGAGGTCTTCAGGGCTACGAGCAGTACTTC
TRBV12-3/TRBV12-4	few	TRBJ2-5	TRBD2	CASTPRGLAEGPSLVTQYF	TGTGCCAGCACTCCAAGAGGGCTAGCGGAAGGACCCTCATTAGTGACCCAGTACTTC
TRBV12-3/TRBV12-4	few	TRBJ1-2	TRBD1	CASSLSGQGPSVYTF	TGTGCCAGCAGTTTATCAGGACAGGGGCCCAGTGTCTACACCTTC
TRBV24-1	many	TRBJ1-5	.	CAIGGVSSNQPQHF	TGTGCCATCGGCGGGGTTTCTAGCAATCAGCCCCAGCATTTT
TRBV27	few	TRBJ2-1	.	CASSGVPPWNEQFF	TGTGCCAGCAGCGGAGTCCCACCGTGGAATGAGCAGTTCTTC
TRBV7-9	many	TRBJ2-3	.	CASSFDGTSTDTQYF	TGTGCCAGCAGCTTTGACGGGACTAGCACAGATACGCAGTATTTT
TRBV12-3/TRBV12-4	many	TRBJ2-4	.	CANAYMAAKNIQYF	TGTGCCAACGCCTATATGGCGGCCAAAAACATTCAGTACTTC
TRBV18	once	TRBJ2-1	.	CASSPLIGKTRSSYNEQFF	TGTGCCAGCTCACCTCTCATCGGAAAGACTAGGAGCTCCTACAATGAGCAGTTCTTC
TRBV24-1	many	TRBJ2-5	TRBD1	CATSGDRGARETQYF	TGTGCCACCAGTGGGGACAGGGGGGCCCGGGAGACCCAGTACTTC